The next 16 T cell receptor beta chains were all read from a single sample in a study of T cells in localized non-small cell lung cancer. Measured with immunoSEQ multiplex PCR; TCRdb has only the in-frame clones, and not every one. The sample holds about 5,000 clones, about 32% seen once. This material consisted of lung tumor tissue, taken before any cancer treatment. Receptor source: a male donor aged 60 or over with stage III lung adenocarcinoma.

The gene calls are TRBV6-7 and TRBJ1-4; D uncertain. TRBV6-7 qualifies as an ORF whose function is uncertain. V was shortened by 5 bases and J by 6 bases, with 10 bases between the two germline ends. The CDR3 spans 13 residues. The CDR3 bases are TGTGCCAGCAGTACGGGAGTTTATGAAAAACTGTTTTTT. As protein: CASSTGVYEKLFF.

The chain links TRBV25-1 to TRBJ2-3; tentative D call: TRBD1 (6 bases). This CDR3 spans 17 amino acids. Germline V gene sequence: CDR1 MGHDK, CDR2 SYGVNS. Trimming cost V 7 bases and J 4 bases, with 24 bases left between them. CDR3 region: CASTTTGGKASADTQYF. The CDR3 DNA sequence: TGTGCCAGCACCACCACTGGGGGCAAGGCATCGGCAGATACGCAGTATTTT.

The CDR3 nucleotides read TGTGCCAGCAGCCAGGGCATGCGGAACGAGCAGTACTTC. This sequence encodes CASSQGMRNEQYF. The chain carries TRBV14 and TRBJ2-7; D remains ambiguous. The CDR3 runs to 13 residues. Between the trimmed V and J ends, which lost 3 bases and 5 bases, there was a span of 11 bases. Germline loops: CDR1 SGHDN, CDR2 FVKESK.

This clone has more than one count but fewer than ten. The J gene is TRBJ2-5, the V gene TRBV19; perhaps TRBD1 as D (6 bases). CDR3 size: 16 residues. Trimming took 1 base from V and 4 from J, leaving 16 bases between them. Germline CDR1 reads LNHDA; CDR2 reads SQIVND (reference sequence). The CDR3: CASSIVFAGTRETQYF. The DNA for the CDR3 is TGTGCCAGTAGTATAGTTTTCGCCGGGACAAGAGAGACCCAGTACTTC.

The chain uses TRBV5-1 and TRBJ2-7; D might be TRBD1 (6 bases). Germline-derived CDR1 and CDR2 are SGHRS and YFSETQ. With 2 bases removed from V and 6 bases from J, the gap between germline ends came to 15 bases. This CDR3 is 14 amino acids long. CDR3 sequence reads: CASSLVQGYREQYF. Here the CDR3 DNA reads TGCGCCAGCAGCTTAGTCCAGGGGTATCGCGAGCAGTACTTC.

Points on this clone: The CDR3 extends 1 residue past the end of the read, so its final part is completed from the germline J gene. The chain is built from TRBV10-3 and TRBJ2-7; 12 nucleotides agree with TRBD2. The length of the CDR3 is 15 residues. CDR1 is ENHRY and CDR2 is SYGVKD in the germline V gene. V gave up 2 bases and J gave up 5 bases; unmatched junction bases: 4. The sequenced part of the CDR3 DNA is TGTGCCATCAGTGAGCCTAGCGGGAGGGCCGACGAGCAGTAC. Amino acids: CAISEPSGRADEQY. The entire CDR3 reads CAISEPSGRADEQYF.

This clone was detected a few times. This chain connects TRBV9 to TRBJ1-1; TRBD1 matches at 8 bases. V trimming: 5 bases; J trimming: 4 bases; junction bases outside the gene matches: 4. This CDR3 has 13 residues. In germline, CDR1 is SGDLS, CDR2 YYNGEE. CDR3 sequence: CASRLGQGTEAFF. CDR3 nucleotide sequence: TGTGCCAGCAGACTCGGACAGGGCACTGAAGCTTTCTTT.

This clone showed up just a few times. The CDR3 here is CASSESSWGRSRETQYF. The CDR3 DNA sequence: TGTGCCAGCAGTGAATCCAGTTGGGGGAGAAGCCGGGAGACCCAGTACTTC. The chain is built from TRBV6-7 and TRBJ2-5; D tentatively fits TRBD1 or TRBD2 (5 bases each). TRBV6-7 falls under the ORF class, with uncertain function. Trimming pared 5 bases from V and 5 bases from J, leaving 24 bases between. The CDR3 length is 17 residues.

This clone was counted many times. The gene calls are TRBV11-3 and TRBJ2-5; D is possibly TRBD1 (5 bases). V dropped 3 bases and J dropped 1 base, with 9 bases sitting between them. This CDR3 region has 14 residues. Germline CDR1 is SGHNT and CDR2 is YENEEA. CDR3 sequence reads: CASSLGQGQETQYF. CDR3 bases: TGTGCCAGCAGCTTGGGCCAGGGCCAAGAGACCCAGTACTTC.

J is TRBJ1-2 and V is TRBV19, with 9 bases fitting TRBD1. With V trimmed by 2 bases and J by 2 bases, 6 bases remained unmatched. Per the germline V gene, CDR1 is LNHDA and CDR2 is SQIVND (reference sequence). CDR3 size: 16 residues. The CDR3 DNA reads TGTGCCAGTAGTATACCACAGACAGGGGGGAACTATGGCTACACCTTC. It yields the protein CASSIPQTGGNYGYTF.

This clone was counted a few times. V usage is TRBV6-8 and J usage is TRBJ2-7, with 11 nucleotides matching TRBD2. The germline gives CDR1 MNHGY, CDR2 SAAAGT. Trimming removed 0 bases from V and 2 bases from J; junction bases left unmatched: 0. The CDR3 is made up of 15 amino acids. The DNA of the CDR3 is TGTGCCAGCAGTTACTCGGGACTAGCGGCCTACGAGCAGTACTTC. It encodes CASSYSGLAAYEQYF.

This clone was observed a few times. The chain links TRBV6-8 to TRBJ2-2, with 14 bases matching TRBD2. There are 17 residues in the CDR3. From germline, CDR1 is MNHGY and CDR2 SAAAGT. After removal of 5 bases from V and 8 bases from J, the junction contained 10 bases not matched to a gene. CDR3 DNA sequence: TGTGCCAGCAGTGAGGGGGGACTAGCGGGAGTAGGTGGGGAGCTGTTTTTT. Translated: CASSEGGLAGVGGELFF.

The rearrangement uses TRBV19 and TRBJ2-3, with D perhaps TRBD2 (6 bases). The CDR3 runs to 14 residues. The germline V gene has CDR1 LNHDA and CDR2 SQIVND (reference sequence). V was pared by 6 bases and J by 5 bases, with 15 bases between. The DNA for the CDR3 is TGTGCCAGTAGCAATAGCGGAGCTAGAGATACGCAGTATTTT. It translates to CASSNSGARDTQYF.

This clone was seen a few times. V usage is TRBV6-4 and J usage is TRBJ2-3; D unclear. CDR1 is MRHNA and CDR2 is SNTAGT in the germline V gene. The CDR3 loop spans 13 amino acids. V lost 2 bases, J lost 2 bases, and 5 bases lay in between. This CDR3 reads CASSDHYTDTQYF. CDR3 bases: TGTGCCAGCAGTGACCATTACACAGATACGCAGTATTTT.

The chain combines TRBV5-1 with TRBJ1-5, with unresolved D. V lost 1 base, J lost 5 bases, and 10 bases lay in between. This CDR3 is built from 14 residues. Germline V gene lookup returns CDR1 SGHRS and CDR2 YFSETQ. This CDR3 reads CASSLSSGDQPQHF. The DNA of the CDR3 is TGCGCCAGCAGCTTGTCCTCAGGAGATCAGCCCCAGCATTTT.

In its sample, this clone was seen once. The chain is built from TRBV19 and TRBJ2-3; 7 bases are a match to TRBD1. The CDR3 extends over 17 amino acids. Germline CDR1 reads LNHDA; CDR2 reads SQIVND (reference sequence). Trimming at V came to 3 bases and at J to 0 bases, leaving 9 bases not matched to a gene. The CDR3 reads CASSIWSAQGSTDTQYF. The CDR3 nucleotides read TGTGCCAGTAGTATCTGGTCTGCACAGGGGAGCACAGATACGCAGTATTTT.